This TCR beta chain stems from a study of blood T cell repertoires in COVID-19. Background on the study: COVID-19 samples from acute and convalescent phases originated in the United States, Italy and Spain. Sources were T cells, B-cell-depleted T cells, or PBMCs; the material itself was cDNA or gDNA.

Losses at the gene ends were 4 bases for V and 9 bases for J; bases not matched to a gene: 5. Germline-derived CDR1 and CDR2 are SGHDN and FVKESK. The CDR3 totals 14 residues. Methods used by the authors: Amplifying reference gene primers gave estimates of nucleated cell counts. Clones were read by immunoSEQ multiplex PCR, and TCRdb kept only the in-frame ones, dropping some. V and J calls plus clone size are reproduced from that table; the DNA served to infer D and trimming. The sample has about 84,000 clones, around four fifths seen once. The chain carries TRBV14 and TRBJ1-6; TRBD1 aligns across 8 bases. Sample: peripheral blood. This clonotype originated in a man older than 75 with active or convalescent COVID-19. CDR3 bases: TGTGCCAGCAGCCGGACAGGGAGATTTTCACCCCTCCACTTT. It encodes CASSRTGRFSPLHF.